The T cell receptor beta chain under discussion was sequenced for a study of Tregs in tolerant kidney transplant recipients. General study results and limits: Findings come from small patient numbers and require larger validation.

Germline CDR1 LGHNA, CDR2 YSLEER. J gave up 5 bases and V 0 bases, and 3 bases lay outside the gene matches. The CDR3 is 14 residues long. Repertoires were generated with immunoSEQ multiplex PCR, while TCRdb's copy carries only in-frame clones and drops some. The sample contains fewer than 40,000 clones, 82% of which appear only once. With regard to this clone: Antigen: not known.

Sequenced input: Tregs from blood cultured with allogeneic cells. The rearrangement joins TRBV4-3 to TRBJ1-2, with TRBD1 matching 7 bases. This sequence was found in a human donor in good health. The CDR3 DNA is TGCGCCAGCAGCCAAGACGACAGGGCGTATGGCTACACCTTC. Protein: CASSQDDRAYGYTF.